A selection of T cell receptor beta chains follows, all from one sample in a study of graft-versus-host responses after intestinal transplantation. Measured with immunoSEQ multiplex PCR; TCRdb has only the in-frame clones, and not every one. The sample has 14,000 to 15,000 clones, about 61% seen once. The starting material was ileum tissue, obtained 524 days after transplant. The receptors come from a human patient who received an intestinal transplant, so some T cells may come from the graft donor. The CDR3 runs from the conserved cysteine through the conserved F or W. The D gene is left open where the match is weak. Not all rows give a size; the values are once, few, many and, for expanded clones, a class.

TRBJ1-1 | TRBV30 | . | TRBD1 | CAWDNRVPGGAFF | TGTGCCTGGGATAACAGGGTTCCAGGGGGAGCTTTCTTT
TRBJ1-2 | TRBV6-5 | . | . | CASSSITGIDGYTF | TGTGCCAGCAGTTCGATCACAGGAATTGATGGCTACACCTTC
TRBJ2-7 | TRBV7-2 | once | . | CASSPQGSREQYF | TGTGCCAGCAGCCCCCAGGGATCACGTGAGCAGTACTTC
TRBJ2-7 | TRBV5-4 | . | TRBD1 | CASSSGTGANEQYF | TGTGCCAGCAGCTCCGGGACAGGGGCGAACGAGCAGTACTTC
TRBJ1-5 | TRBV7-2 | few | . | CASSFQQGINQPQHF | TGTGCCAGCAGCTTCCAGCAGGGAATCAATCAGCCCCAGCATTTT
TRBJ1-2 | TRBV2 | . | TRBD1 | CASSASTGEGYTF | TGTGCCAGCAGCGCATCAACAGGGGAGGGCTACACCTTC
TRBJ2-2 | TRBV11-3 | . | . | CASSLVPAGELFF | TGTGCCAGCAGCTTAGTTCCCGCCGGGGAGCTGTTTTTT
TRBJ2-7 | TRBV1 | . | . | CTSSPIMDRVSYEQYF | TGCACCAGCAGCCCCATAATGGACAGGGTCTCCTACGAGCAGTACTTC
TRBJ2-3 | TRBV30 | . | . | CAWSQTYTDTQYF | TGTGCCTGGAGTCAGACATACACAGATACGCAGTATTTT
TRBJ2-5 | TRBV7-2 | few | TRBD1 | CASSWDRQETQYF | TGTGCCAGCAGCTGGGACAGACAAGAGACCCAGTACTTC
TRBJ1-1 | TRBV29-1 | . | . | CSVDTGTTSPRLFF | TGCAGCGTTGATACCGGGACTACGTCTCCGCGTCTCTTCTTT
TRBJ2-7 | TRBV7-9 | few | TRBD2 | CASSASGGASYEQYF | TGTGCCAGCAGCGCGAGCGGGGGCGCTTCCTACGAGCAGTACTTC
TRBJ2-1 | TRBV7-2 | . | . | CASSRWGGPDNEQFF | TGTGCCAGCAGCCGGTGGGGCGGTCCGGACAATGAGCAGTTCTTC